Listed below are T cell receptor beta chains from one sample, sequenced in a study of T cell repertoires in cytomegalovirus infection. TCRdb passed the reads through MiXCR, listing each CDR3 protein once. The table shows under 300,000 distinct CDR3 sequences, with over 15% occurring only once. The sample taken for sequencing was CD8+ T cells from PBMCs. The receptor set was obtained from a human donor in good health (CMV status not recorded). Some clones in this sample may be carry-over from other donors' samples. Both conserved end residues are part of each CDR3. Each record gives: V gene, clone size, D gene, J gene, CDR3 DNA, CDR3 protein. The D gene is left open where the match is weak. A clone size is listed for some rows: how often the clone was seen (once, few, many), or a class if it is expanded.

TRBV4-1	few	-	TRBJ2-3	TGCGCCAGCAGCCAAGAAGGCACCAGGGCAGATACGCAGTATTTT	CASSQEGTRADTQYF
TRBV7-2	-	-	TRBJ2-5	TGTGCCAGCATCGAGGCTTCGGGAGAGACCCAGTACTTC	CASIEASGETQYF
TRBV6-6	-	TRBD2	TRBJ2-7	TGTGCCAGCAGTTACCCTCGGACTAGCGGGGGGCCCTCCTACGAGCAGTACTTC	CASSYPRTSGGPSYEQYF
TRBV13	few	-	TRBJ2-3	TGTGCCAGCAGCTTAGTACCAACAGATACGCAGTATTTT	CASSLVPTDTQYF
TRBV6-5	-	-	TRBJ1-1	TGTGCCAGCAGTTACGACGAGGACCTCACTGAAGCTTTCTTT	CASSYDEDLTEAFF
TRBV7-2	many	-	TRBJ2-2	TGTGCCAGCAGCCCGAGCCCAGGGAGGTTGAACACCGGGGAGCTGTTTTTT	CASSPSPGRLNTGELFF
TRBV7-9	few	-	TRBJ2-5	TGTGCCAGCAGCGGCCTCCAGGAGACCCAGTACTTC	CASSGLQETQYF
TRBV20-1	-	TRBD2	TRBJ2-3	TGCAGTGCTAGAGATGTGGGGGGGATCGTTAGGGCAGATACGCAGTATTTT	CSARDVGGIVRADTQYF
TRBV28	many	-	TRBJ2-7	TGTGCCAGCAGTTTACTTGAGGAAAACTACGAGCAGTACTTC	CASSLLEENYEQYF
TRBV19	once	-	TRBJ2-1	TGTGCCAGTAGTTCACTCGAAGGGGGAGTCGATAGCAATGAGCAGTTCTTC	CASSSLEGGVDSNEQFF
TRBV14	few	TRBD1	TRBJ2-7	TGTGCCAGCAGCCAAGCGGAGCAGGGACAGGGGGCATCCTACGAGCAGTACTTC	CASSQAEQGQGASYEQYF
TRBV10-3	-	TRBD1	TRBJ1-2	TGTGCCATCAGTGAAGGACAGGTCCTGGATGGCTACACCTTC	CAISEGQVLDGYTF
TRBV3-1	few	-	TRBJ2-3	TGTGCCAGCAGCCAAGAGGTCGTGGCGGGCACAGATACGCAGTATTTT	CASSQEVVAGTDTQYF
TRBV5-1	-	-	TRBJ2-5	TGCGCCAGCCGGACTGGATACCAAGAGACCCAGTACTTC	CASRTGYQETQYF
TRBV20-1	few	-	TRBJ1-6	TGCAGTGCTAGGGAGGTGGAACCTAATTCACCCCTCCACTTT	CSAREVEPNSPLHF
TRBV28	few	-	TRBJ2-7	TGTGCCAGCAGTTCTAGGGGGGCCGGCGAGGACGAGCAGTACTTC	CASSSRGAGEDEQYF
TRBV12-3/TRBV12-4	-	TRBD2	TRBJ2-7	TGTGCCAGCACCCGGGAGGGGAGGGGGTGGTACGAGCAGTACTTC	CASTREGRGWYEQYF
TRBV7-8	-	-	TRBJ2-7	TGTGCCAGCAGCATCGCCCGGGACCGTTACGAGCAGTACTTC	CASSIARDRYEQYF
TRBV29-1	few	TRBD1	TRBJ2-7	TGCAGCGACGGGGACAGGGGTTTCCACGAGCAGTACTTC	CSDGDRGFHEQYF
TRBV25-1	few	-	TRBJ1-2	TGTGCCAGCAGTGGCGGACTGGCGGGCTACACCTTC	CASSGGLAGYTF
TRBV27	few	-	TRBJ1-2	TGTGCCAGCAGTTTATCCGGTGCGGAGACTCCTAACTATGGCTACACCTTC	CASSLSGAETPNYGYTF
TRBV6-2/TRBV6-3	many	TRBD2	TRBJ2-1	TGTGCCAGCAGAACACTAGCGGGGGGCTACAATGAGCAGTTCTTC	CASRTLAGGYNEQFF
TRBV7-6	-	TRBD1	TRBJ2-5	TGTGCTAGCAGCCCGGCCCCGACAGGGGCAGAGACCCAGTACTTC	CASSPAPTGAETQYF
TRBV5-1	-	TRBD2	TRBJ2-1	TGCGCCAGCAGCTCCGGACTAGCGGGGATCGATGAGCAGTTCTTC	CASSSGLAGIDEQFF
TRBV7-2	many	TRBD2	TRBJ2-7	TGTGCCACGGGCGGGACTAGCGTTAACCCCTACGAGCAGTACTTC	CATGGTSVNPYEQYF
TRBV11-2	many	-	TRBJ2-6	TGTGCCAGCAGCTTCCAGGGTACGCCCTATTCTGGGGCCAACGTCCTGACTTTC	CASSFQGTPYSGANVLTF
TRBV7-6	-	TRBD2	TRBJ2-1	TGTGCCAGCAGCTTATCTGTGTCGGCGGGGGTAACCTACAATGAGCAGTTCTTC	CASSLSVSAGVTYNEQFF
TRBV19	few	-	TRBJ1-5	TGTGCCAGTACAGCAGATCATAGCGGCAATCAGCCCCAGCATTTT	CASTADHSGNQPQHF
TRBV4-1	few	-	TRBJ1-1	TGCGCCAGCAGCCGAAGGGAACACCCCGGGGACACTGAAGCTTTCTTT	CASSRREHPGDTEAFF
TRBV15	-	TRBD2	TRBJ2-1	TGTGCCACCAGCACGCTCGGGCGGGGGGGCAATGAGCAGTTCTTC	CATSTLGRGGNEQFF
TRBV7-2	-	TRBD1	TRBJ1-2	TGTGCCAGCAGCTTAGTGTCGGGACAGAGAGTTGGCTACACCTTC	CASSLVSGQRVGYTF
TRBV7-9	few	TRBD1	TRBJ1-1	TGTGCCAGCAGCTTAGGGGCGGGACAGATCACTGAAGCTTTCTTT	CASSLGAGQITEAFF
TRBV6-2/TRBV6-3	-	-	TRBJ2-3	TGTGCCAGCAGTCGGACTAACGGGAGCACAGATACGCAGTATTTT	CASSRTNGSTDTQYF
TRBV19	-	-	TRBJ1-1	TGTGCCAGTAAGTCGGTTCGGCAGGATGGTTCCGCTGAAGCTTTCTTT	CASKSVRQDGSAEAFF
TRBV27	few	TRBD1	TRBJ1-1	TGTGCCAGCAGTTTCGGGACAGGTGGTACCACTGAAGCTTTCTTT	CASSFGTGGTTEAFF
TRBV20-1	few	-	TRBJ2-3	TGCAGTTCTCGGGGCACAGATACGCAGTATTTT	CSSRGTDTQYF
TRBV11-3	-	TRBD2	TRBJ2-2	TGTGCCAGCAGCCCGCCCTTGGTAGCGGGGGGGCCTGCCGGGGAGCTGTTTTTT	CASSPPLVAGGPAGELFF
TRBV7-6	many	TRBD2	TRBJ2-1	TGTGCCAGCAGCTCCGGACTAGCGGGGCTGGGGGAGCAGTTCTTC	CASSSGLAGLGEQFF
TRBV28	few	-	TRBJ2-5	TGTGCCAGCAGTTTACCTTACACCCAGTACTTC	CASSLPYTQYF
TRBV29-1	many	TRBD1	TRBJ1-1	TGCAGCGTTGTAATTAGGGGACAGGGGCCTGAAGCTTTCTTT	CSVVIRGQGPEAFF